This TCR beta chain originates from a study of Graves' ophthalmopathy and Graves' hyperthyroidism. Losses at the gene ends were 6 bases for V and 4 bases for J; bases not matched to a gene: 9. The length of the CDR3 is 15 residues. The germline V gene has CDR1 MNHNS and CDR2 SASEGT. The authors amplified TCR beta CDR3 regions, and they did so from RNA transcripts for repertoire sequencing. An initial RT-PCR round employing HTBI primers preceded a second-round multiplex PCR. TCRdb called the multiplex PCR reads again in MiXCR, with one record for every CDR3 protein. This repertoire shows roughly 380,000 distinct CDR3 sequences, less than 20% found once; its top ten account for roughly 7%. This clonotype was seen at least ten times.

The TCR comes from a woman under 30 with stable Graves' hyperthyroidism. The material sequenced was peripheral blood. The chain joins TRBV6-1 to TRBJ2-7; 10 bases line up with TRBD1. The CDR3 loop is CASSLPRDRGYEQYF. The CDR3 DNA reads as TGTGCCAGCAGCCTTCCCCGGGACAGGGGATACGAGCAGTACTTC.